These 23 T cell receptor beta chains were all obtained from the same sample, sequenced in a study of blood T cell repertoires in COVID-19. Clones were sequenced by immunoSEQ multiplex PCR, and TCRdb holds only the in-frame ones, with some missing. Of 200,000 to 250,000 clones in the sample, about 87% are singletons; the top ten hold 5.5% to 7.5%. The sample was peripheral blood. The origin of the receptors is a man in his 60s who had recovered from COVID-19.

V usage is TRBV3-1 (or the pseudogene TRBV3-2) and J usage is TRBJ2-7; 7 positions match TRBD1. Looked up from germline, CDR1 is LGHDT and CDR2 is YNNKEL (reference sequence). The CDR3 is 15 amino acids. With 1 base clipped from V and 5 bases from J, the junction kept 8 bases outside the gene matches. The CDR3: CASSQGQGDHHEQYF. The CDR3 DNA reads TGTGCCAGCAGCCAAGGACAGGGTGATCACCACGAGCAGTACTTC.

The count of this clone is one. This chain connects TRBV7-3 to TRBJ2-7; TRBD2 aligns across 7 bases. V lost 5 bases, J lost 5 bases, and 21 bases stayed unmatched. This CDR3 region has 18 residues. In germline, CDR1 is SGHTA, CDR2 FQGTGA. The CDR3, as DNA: TGTGCCAGCAGCCCCTACCCGCCACTAGCGAACCCAAGGGACGAGCAGTACTTC. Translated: CASSPYPPLANPRDEQYF. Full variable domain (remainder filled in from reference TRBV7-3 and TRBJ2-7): GAGVSQTPSNKVTEKGKYVELRCDPISGHTALYWYRQSLGQGPEFLIYFQGTGAADDSGLPNDRFFAVRPEGSVSTLKIQRTERGDSAVYLCASSPYPPLANPRDEQYFGPGTRLTVT.

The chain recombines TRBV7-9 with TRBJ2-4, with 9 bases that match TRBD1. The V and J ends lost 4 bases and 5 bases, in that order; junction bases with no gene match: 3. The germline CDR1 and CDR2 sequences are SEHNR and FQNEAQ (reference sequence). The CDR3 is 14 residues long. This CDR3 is CASSSTGGQNIQYF. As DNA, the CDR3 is TGTGCCAGCAGCTCGACAGGGGGTCAAAACATTCAGTACTTC.

The DNA of the CDR3 is TGTGCCACCGGTAAGGGGTTGAGCTACTATGGCTACACCTTC. It codes for CATGKGLSYYGYTF. The genes are TRBV7-2 and TRBJ1-2, with a tentative D call TRBD1 (5 bases). The germline CDR1 and CDR2 sequences are SGHTA and FQGNSA. V was shortened by 10 bases and J by 3 bases, with 18 bases between the two germline ends. The CDR3 has 14 amino acids. The entire variable domain, with the rest obtained from reference TRBV7-2 and TRBJ1-2, is as follows: GAGVSQSPSNKVTEKGKDVELRCDPISGHTALYWYRQSLGQGLEFLIYFQGNSAPDKSGLPSDRFSAERTGGSVSTLTIQRTQQEDSAVYLCATGKGLSYYGYTFGSGTRLTVV.

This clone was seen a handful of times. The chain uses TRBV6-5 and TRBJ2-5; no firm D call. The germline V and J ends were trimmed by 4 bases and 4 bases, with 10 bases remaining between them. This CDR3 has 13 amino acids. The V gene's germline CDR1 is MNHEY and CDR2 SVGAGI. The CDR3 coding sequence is TGTGCCAGCAGTTTCGATCTGCGAGAGACCCAGTACTTC. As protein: CASSFDLRETQYF.

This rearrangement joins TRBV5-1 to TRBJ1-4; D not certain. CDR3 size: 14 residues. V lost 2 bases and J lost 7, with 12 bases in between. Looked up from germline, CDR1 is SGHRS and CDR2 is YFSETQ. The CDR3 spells CASSLARSGEKLFF. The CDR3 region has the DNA TGCGCCAGCAGCTTAGCGAGGTCCGGTGAAAAACTGTTTTTT.

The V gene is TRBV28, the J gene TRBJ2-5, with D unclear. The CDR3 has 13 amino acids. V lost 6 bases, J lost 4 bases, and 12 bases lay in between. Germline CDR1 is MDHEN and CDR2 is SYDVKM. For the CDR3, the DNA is TGTGCCAGCAGCCTCCCGCTGAGAGAGACCCAGTACTTC. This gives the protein CASSLPLRETQYF.

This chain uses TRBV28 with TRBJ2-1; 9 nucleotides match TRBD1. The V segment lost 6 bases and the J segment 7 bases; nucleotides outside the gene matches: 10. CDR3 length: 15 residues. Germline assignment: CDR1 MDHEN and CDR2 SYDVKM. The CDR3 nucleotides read TGTGCCAGCAGCGATCCCGGGACAGGGTGGAATGAGCAGTTCTTC. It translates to CASSDPGTGWNEQFF. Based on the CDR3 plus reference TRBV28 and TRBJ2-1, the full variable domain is DVKVTQSSRYLVKRTGEKVFLECVQDMDHENMFWYRQDPGLGLRLIYFSYDVKMKEKGDIPEGYSVSREKKERFSLILESASTNQTSMYLCASSDPGTGWNEQFFGPGTRLTVL.

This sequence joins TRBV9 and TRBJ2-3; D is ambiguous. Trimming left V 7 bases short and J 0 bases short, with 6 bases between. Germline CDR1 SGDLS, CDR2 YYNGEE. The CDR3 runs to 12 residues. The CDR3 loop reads CASEESTDTQYF. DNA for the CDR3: TGTGCCAGCGAGGAGAGCACAGATACGCAGTATTTT.

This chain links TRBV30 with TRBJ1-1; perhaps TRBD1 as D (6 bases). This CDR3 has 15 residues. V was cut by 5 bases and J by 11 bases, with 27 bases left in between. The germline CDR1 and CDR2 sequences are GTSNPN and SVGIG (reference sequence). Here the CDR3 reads CAWLEFPGTLVEAFF. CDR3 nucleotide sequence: TGTGCCTGGCTCGAGTTTCCGGGGACATTAGTGGAGGCTTTCTTT.

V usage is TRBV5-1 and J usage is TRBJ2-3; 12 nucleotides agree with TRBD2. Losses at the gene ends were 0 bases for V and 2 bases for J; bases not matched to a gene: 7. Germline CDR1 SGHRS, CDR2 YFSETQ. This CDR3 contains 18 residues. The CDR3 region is CASSLGLTSGGPTDTQYF. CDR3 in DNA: TGCGCCAGCAGCTTGGGCCTGACTAGCGGGGGACCCACAGATACGCAGTATTTT.

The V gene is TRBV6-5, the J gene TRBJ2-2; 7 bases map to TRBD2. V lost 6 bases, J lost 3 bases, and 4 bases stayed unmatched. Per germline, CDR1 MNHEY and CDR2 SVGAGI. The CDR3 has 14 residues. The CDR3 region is CASSLSGDTGELFF. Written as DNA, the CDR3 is TGTGCCAGCAGCCTCAGCGGGGACACCGGGGAGCTGTTTTTT.

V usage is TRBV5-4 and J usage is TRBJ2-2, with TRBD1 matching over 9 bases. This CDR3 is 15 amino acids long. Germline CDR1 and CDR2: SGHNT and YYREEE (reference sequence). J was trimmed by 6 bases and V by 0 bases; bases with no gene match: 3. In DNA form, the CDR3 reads TGTGCCAGCAGCTTGGCTAGGACAGGGGCCGGGGAGCTGTTTTTT. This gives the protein CASSLARTGAGELFF. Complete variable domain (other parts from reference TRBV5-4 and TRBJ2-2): ETGVTQSPTHLIKTRGQQVTLRCSSQSGHNTVSWYQQALGQGPQFIFQYYREEENGRGNFPPRFSGLQFPNYSSELNVNALELDDSALYLCASSLARTGAGELFFGEGSRLTVL.

The CDR3 loop is CAWAIQLGYEQYF. In DNA form, the CDR3 reads TGTGCCTGGGCCATCCAACTTGGTTACGAGCAGTACTTC. This chain uses TRBV30 with TRBJ2-7; D is uncertain. V lost 5 bases, J lost 4 bases, and 15 bases lay in between. The CDR3 spans 13 residues. Germline V gives CDR1 GTSNPN, CDR2 SVGIG (reference sequence).

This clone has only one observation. Written as DNA, the CDR3 is TGCGCCAGCAGGCAGCGGGGGTCTGGGGATGAGCAGTTCTTC. Residues: CASRQRGSGDEQFF. The chain has TRBV10-1 and TRBJ2-1; 8 nucleotides match TRBD2. The V segment lost 6 bases and the J segment 8 bases; nucleotides outside the gene matches: 9. There are 14 residues in the CDR3. The germline gives CDR1 WNHNN, CDR2 SYGVQD (reference sequence).

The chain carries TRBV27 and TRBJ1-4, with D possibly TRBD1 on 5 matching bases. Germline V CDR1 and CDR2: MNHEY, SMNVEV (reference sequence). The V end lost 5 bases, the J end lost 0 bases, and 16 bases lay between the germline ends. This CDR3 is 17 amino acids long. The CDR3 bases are TGTGCCAGCAGTCCCCGGAGACAGAGTGCAACTAATGAAAAACTGTTTTTT. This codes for CASSPRRQSATNEKLFF.

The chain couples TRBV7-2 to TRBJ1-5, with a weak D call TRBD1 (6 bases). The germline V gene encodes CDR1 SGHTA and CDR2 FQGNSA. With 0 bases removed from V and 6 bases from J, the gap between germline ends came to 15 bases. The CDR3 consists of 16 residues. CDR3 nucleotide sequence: TGTGCCAGCAGCTTAGCAGGACAGAATTTAGGTCAGCCCCAGCATTTT. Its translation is CASSLAGQNLGQPQHF.

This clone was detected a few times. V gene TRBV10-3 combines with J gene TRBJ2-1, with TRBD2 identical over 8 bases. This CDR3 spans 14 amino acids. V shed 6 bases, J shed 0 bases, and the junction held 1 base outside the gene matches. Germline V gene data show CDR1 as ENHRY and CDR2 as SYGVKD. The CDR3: CAISAGGSYNEQFF. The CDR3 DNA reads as TGTGCCATCAGCGCGGGGGGCTCCTACAATGAGCAGTTCTTC.

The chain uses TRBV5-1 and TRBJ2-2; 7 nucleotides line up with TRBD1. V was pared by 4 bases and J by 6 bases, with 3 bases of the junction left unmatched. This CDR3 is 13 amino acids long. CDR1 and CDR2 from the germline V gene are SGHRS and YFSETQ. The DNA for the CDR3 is TGCGCCAGCAGCGCCCAGGGGGCCGGGGAGCTGTTTTTT. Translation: CASSAQGAGELFF. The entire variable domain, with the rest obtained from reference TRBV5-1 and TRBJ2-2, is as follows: KAGVTQTPRYLIKTRGQQVTLSCSPISGHRSVSWYQQTPGQGLQFLFEYFSETQRNKGNFPGRFSGRQFSNSRSEMNVSTLELGDSALYLCASSAQGAGELFFGEGSRLTVL.

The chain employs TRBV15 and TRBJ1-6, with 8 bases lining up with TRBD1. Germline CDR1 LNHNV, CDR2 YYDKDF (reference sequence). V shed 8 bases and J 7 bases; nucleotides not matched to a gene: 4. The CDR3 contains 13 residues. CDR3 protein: CATSGQGNSPLHF. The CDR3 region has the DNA TGTGCCACCTCCGGACAGGGAAATTCACCCCTCCACTTT.

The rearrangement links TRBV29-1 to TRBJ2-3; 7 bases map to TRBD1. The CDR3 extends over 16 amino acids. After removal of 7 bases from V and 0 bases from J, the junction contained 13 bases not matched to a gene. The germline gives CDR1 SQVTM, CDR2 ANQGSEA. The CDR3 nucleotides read TGCAGCGCTAGGACAGGAAGGGGGTTCAGCACAGATACGCAGTATTTT. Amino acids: CSARTGRGFSTDTQYF.

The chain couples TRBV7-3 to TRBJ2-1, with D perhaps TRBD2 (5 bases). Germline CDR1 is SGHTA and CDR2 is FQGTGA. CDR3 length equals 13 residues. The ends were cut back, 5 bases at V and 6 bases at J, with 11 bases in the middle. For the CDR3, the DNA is TGTGCCAGCAGCGCCGGGGTTAGCAATGAGCAGTTCTTC. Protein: CASSAGVSNEQFF.

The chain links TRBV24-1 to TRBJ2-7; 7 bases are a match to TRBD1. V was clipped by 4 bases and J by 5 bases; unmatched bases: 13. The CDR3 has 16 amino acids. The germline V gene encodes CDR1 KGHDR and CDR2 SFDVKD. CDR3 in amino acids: CATSDPHRGSRDEQYF. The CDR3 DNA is TGTGCCACCAGTGACCCCCACAGGGGATCGCGGGACGAGCAGTACTTC.